These 26 T cell receptor beta chains were sequenced from one sample in a study of T cells in Graves' hyperthyroidism and ophthalmopathy. Researchers amplified the TCR beta CDR3 regions from RNA transcripts. Initially, a first-round RT-PCR of the TCR CDR3 employed the HTBI primer set. TCRdb reanalysed the multiplex PCR reads using MiXCR and keeps one entry per CDR3 protein. The sample consists of around 100,000 distinct CDR3 sequences, less than 55% of them appearing once. Sequencing used blood. The receptors stem from a man in his forties or fifties with Graves' hyperthyroidism.

The J gene is TRBJ2-1, the V gene TRBV7-9; D not resolved. The germline CDR1 and CDR2 sequences are SEHNR and FQNEAQ (reference sequence). Deletions cut 6 bases from V and 0 bases from J, with 9 bases between. This CDR3 spans 14 amino acids. CDR3 loop: CASRAPGSYNEQFF. The CDR3 region has the DNA TGTGCCAGCAGAGCACCTGGCTCCTACAATGAGCAGTTCTTC.

V gene TRBV5-1 combines with J gene TRBJ2-1; 14 bases line up with TRBD2. The germline V gene has CDR1 SGHRS and CDR2 YFSETQ. V trimming: 0 bases; J trimming: 8 bases; junction bases outside the gene matches: 1. The CDR3 is made up of 15 amino acids. CDR3 protein: CASSLEGLAGDEQFF. The CDR3 nucleotides are TGCGCCAGCAGCTTGGAGGGACTAGCGGGAGATGAGCAGTTCTTC.

Of note for this clonotype: This sequence may be a read error, since a much larger clone differs from it by one base. The conserved final phenylalanine or tryptophan is absent from the CDR3, which likely points to a read error. This chain links TRBV25-1 with TRBJ2-7; maybe TRBD1 (5 bases). The CDR3 runs 12 residues. In germline, CDR1 is MGHDK, CDR2 SYGVNS. The V end lost 8 bases, the J end lost 3 bases, and 11 bases lay between the germline ends. The CDR3 sequence: CASVTGSYEQYL. The CDR3 DNA reads as TGTGCCAGCGTCACAGGAAGCTACGAGCAGTACCTC.

The V and J genes are TRBV29-1 and TRBJ1-5, with D possibly matching TRBD1 (5 bases). The CDR3 sequence is 13 residues long. Germline loops: CDR1 SQVTM, CDR2 ANQGSEA. Trimming took off 7 bases at V and 11 bases at J, with 21 bases between the two ends. The CDR3 region is CSAEWQPGETQHF. CDR3 DNA: TGCAGCGCCGAGTGGCAGCCGGGGGAGACCCAGCATTTT.

This clonotype was observed at least ten times. The chain recombines TRBV7-9 with TRBJ2-2; a possible D gene is TRBD1 (5 bases). Trimming removed 4 bases from V and 2 bases from J, with 8 bases in between. This CDR3 contains 14 residues. The germline V gene encodes CDR1 SEHNR and CDR2 FQNEAQ (reference sequence). CDR3 sequence (DNA): TGTGCCAGCAGCTACAGGCTCAACACCGGGGAGCTGTTTTTT. Amino acid sequence: CASSYRLNTGELFF.

This clonotype was picked up many times. The chain links TRBV12-3 or TRBV12-4 to TRBJ2-7; D is unclear. V dropped 3 bases and J dropped 2 bases, with 8 bases sitting between them. The CDR3 extends over 13 amino acids. The CDR3 reads CASSFGRTYEQYF. The CDR3 DNA is TGTGCCAGCAGTTTTGGCCGAACCTACGAGCAGTACTTC.

This clonotype has ten or more counts. The chain combines TRBV6-1 with TRBJ1-1; a weak D match, TRBD1 (5 bases). CDR1 and CDR2 from the germline V gene are MNHNS and SASEGT. This CDR3 is 15 amino acids long. V was pared by 2 bases and J by 4 bases, with 14 bases between. The CDR3 bases are TGTGCCAGCAGTGAATTGTCAGGGCTGGGCACTGAAGCTTTCTTT. Its translation is CASSELSGLGTEAFF.

This clonotype was recorded at least ten times. The V call is TRBV6-5, the J call TRBJ2-1; 12 bases agree with TRBD2. There are 16 residues in the CDR3. Germline values: CDR1 MNHEY, CDR2 SVGAGI. J gave up 9 bases and V 5 bases, and 11 bases lay outside the gene matches. CDR3 protein: CASSATLAGGPGEQFF. CDR3 DNA: TGTGCCAGCAGTGCAACTCTAGCGGGAGGGCCGGGTGAGCAGTTCTTC.

The rearrangement joins TRBV2 to TRBJ1-2; D is unresolved. CDR3 length equals 12 residues. Looked up from germline, CDR1 is SNHLY and CDR2 is FYNNEI. This CDR3 is CASGQMDYGYTF. The CDR3 nucleotides read TGTGCTAGCGGGCAGATGGACTATGGCTACACCTTC. The full variable domain, completed using reference TRBV2 and TRBJ1-2, is EPEVTQTPSHQVTQMGQEVILRCVPISNHLYFYWYRQILGQKVEFLVSFYNNEISEKSEIFDDQFSVERPDGSNFTLKIRSTKLEDSAMYFCASGQMDYGYTFGSGTRLTVV.

Here the CDR3 reads CASTLQEGFPRNTEAFF. DNA for the CDR3: TGTGCCAGCACCCTACAAGAAGGGTTTCCGCGGAACACTGAAGCTTTCTTT. This sequence joins TRBV6-6 and TRBJ1-1; no clear D gene. Germline-derived CDR1 and CDR2 are MNHNY and SVGAGI (reference sequence). CDR3 size: 17 residues. V shed 7 bases and J shed 1 base, with 22 bases lying between them.

Note on this clonotype: A much larger clone differs by one base, so this may be a read error. In nucleotides, the CDR3 is TGTGCCAGCAGTGAACTACAGGGGCGACAAGGGACCCAGTACTTC. Protein: CASSELQGRQGTQYF. The chain combines TRBV6-1 with TRBJ2-5, with 7 bases identical to TRBD1. The CDR3 sequence is 15 residues long. Per the germline V gene, CDR1 is MNHNS and CDR2 is SASEGT.

This clonotype has ten or more counts. The genes are TRBV7-2 and TRBJ2-2; 10 nucleotides line up with TRBD2. The length of the CDR3 is 14 residues. V gave up 5 bases and J gave up 8 bases; unmatched junction bases: 5. Germline V gene lookup returns CDR1 SGHTA and CDR2 FQGNSA. CDR3 in DNA: TGTGCCAGCAGCACTACTAGCGGGAAGGGGGAGCTGTTTTTT. It translates to CASSTTSGKGELFF.

With respect to this clonotype: Sequence at one end of the junction differs from germline and may be a read error. This chain uses TRBV15 with TRBJ2-1; 10 nucleotides align to TRBD1. Germline V gene data show CDR1 as LNHNV and CDR2 as YYDKDF (reference sequence). The CDR3 is 14 residues long. CDR3 nucleotides: TGTGCCACCAGCAGAGCGACAGGGGGCTATGAGCAGTCCTTC. This translates into CATSRATGGYEQSF.

This clonotype was counted many times. V is TRBV28 and J is TRBJ2-1; D is unresolved. The CDR3 runs to 11 residues. V was pared by 7 bases and J by 10 bases, with 11 bases between. Germline assignment: CDR1 MDHEN and CDR2 SYDVKM. CDR3 residues: CASIMGGEQFF. The CDR3, as DNA: TGTGCCAGCATCATGGGTGGGGAGCAGTTCTTC.

The gene calls are TRBV15 and TRBJ1-5; D gene uncertain. V gave up 0 bases and J gave up 4 bases, with 7 bases separating them. The germline V gene has CDR1 LNHNV and CDR2 YYDKDF (reference sequence). CDR3 length equals 14 residues. The CDR3 loop is CATSRDRDNQPQHF. In nucleotides, the CDR3 is TGTGCCACCAGCAGAGATCGGGATAATCAGCCCCAGCATTTT.

The CDR3 spells CASSPQRTFNPLLHF. The CDR3 region has the DNA TGTGCCAGCAGTCCACAGAGGACGTTTAATCCACTCCTCCACTTT. This chain uses TRBV2 with TRBJ1-6; D is uncertain. Germline lookup yields CDR1 SNHLY and CDR2 FYNNEI. V was pared by 5 bases and J by 15 bases, with 23 bases between. The CDR3 totals 15 residues.

The rearrangement uses TRBV5-4 and TRBJ1-4, with TRBD1 as a possible D gene (6 bases). The CDR3 contains 14 residues. Trimming shortened V by 3 bases and J by 4 bases, and 10 bases separated the two germline ends. Per germline, CDR1 SGHNT and CDR2 YYREEE (reference sequence). CDR3 sequence reads: CASSWGGLNEKLFF. DNA of the CDR3: TGTGCCAGCAGCTGGGGGGGGCTTAATGAAAAACTGTTTTTT.

The chain employs TRBV30 and TRBJ2-1, with D perhaps matching TRBD1 or TRBD2 (5 bases each). Germline V CDR1 and CDR2: GTSNPN, SVGIG (reference sequence). The V and J ends lost 5 bases and 0 bases respectively, with 17 bases between them. The CDR3 spans 16 residues. The CDR3 region is CAWGRESVGSYNEQFF. DNA of the CDR3: TGTGCCTGGGGCAGGGAGAGCGTTGGCTCCTACAATGAGCAGTTCTTC.

The table lists this clonotype with many counts. The rearrangement joins TRBV7-9 to TRBJ2-7; D may be TRBD1 (6 bases). The CDR3 has 12 amino acids. V was pared by 4 bases and J by 7 bases, with 11 bases between. Looked up from germline, CDR1 is SEHNR and CDR2 is FQNEAQ (reference sequence). CDR3 nucleotide sequence: TGTGCCAGCAGCTCAGGGGTAGGGGAGCAGTACTTC. Protein sequence: CASSSGVGEQYF.

This clonotype was detected a few times. The rearrangement joins TRBV18 to TRBJ1-2, with 7 bases matching TRBD1. Germline values: CDR1 KGHSH, CDR2 LQKENI. The CDR3 totals 15 residues. The V gene end was trimmed by 3 bases and the J gene end by 3 bases; junction bases not matched to a gene: 7. The CDR3 DNA follows: TGTGCCAGCTCACCGGGAGTCGGGACAGACTATGGCTACACCTTC. Protein: CASSPGVGTDYGYTF.

This clonotype has at least ten counts. The chain recombines TRBV6-1 with TRBJ2-1; 13 bases line up with TRBD2. V dropped 1 base and J dropped 10; count of bases not matched to a gene: 4. The germline V gene has CDR1 MNHNS and CDR2 SASEGT. The CDR3 has 15 residues. The DNA for the CDR3 is TGTGCCAGCAGTGAAGTGGGACTAGCGGGGCTGGAGCAGTTCTTC. Protein: CASSEVGLAGLEQFF.

This clonotype was observed many times. V gene TRBV5-1 combines with J gene TRBJ2-7; 11 bases match TRBD2. This CDR3 contains 16 residues. V dropped 0 bases and J dropped 3; count of bases not matched to a gene: 5. Germline V gene lookup returns CDR1 SGHRS and CDR2 YFSETQ. The CDR3 sequence is CASSLGLSGGGYEQYV. The CDR3 nucleotides are TGCGCCAGCAGCTTGGGCCTTAGCGGGGGGGGCTACGAGCAGTACGTC.

The chain is built from TRBV11-2 and TRBJ1-1; TRBD1 aligns across 7 bases. The germline gives CDR1 SGHAT, CDR2 FQNNGV. The CDR3 is 13 amino acids. Trimming at V came to 3 bases and at J to 8 bases, leaving 6 bases not matched to a gene. The CDR3 region has the DNA TGTGCCAGCAGCTTCAGAGGGGGCCCGGAAGCTTTCTTT. Protein product: CASSFRGGPEAFF.

The V and J genes are TRBV7-8 and TRBJ1-3; no clear D gene. Trimming left V 5 bases short and J 4 bases short, with 9 bases between. The germline V gene encodes CDR1 SGHVS and CDR2 FQNEAQ. CDR3 length equals 13 residues. CDR3 bases: TGTGCCAGCAGCGTCCTACTAGGAAACACCATATATTTT. This sequence encodes CASSVLLGNTIYF.

This clonotype was seen a handful of times. J is TRBJ2-5 and V is TRBV28; 7 bases are a match to TRBD1. With V trimmed by 1 base and J by 2 bases, 10 bases remained unmatched. The CDR3 loop spans 17 amino acids. Germline V CDR1 and CDR2: MDHEN, SYDVKM. CDR3 DNA: TGTGCCAGCAGTTTATTGGGTAGGGGACAGAGGCAAGAGACCCAGTACTTC. This sequence encodes CASSLLGRGQRQETQYF.

The chain couples TRBV7-3 to TRBJ1-6; 7 bases match TRBD1. The CDR3 contains 13 residues. Germline CDR1 SGHTA, CDR2 FQGTGA. The V segment lost 6 bases and the J segment 8 bases; nucleotides outside the gene matches: 4. This CDR3 is CASSRDRDSPLHF. CDR3 bases: TGTGCCAGCAGTAGGGACAGAGATTCACCCCTCCACTTT.